The next 8 T cell receptor beta chains were all read from a single sample in a study of cytomegalovirus exposure and HLA in healthy donors. Amplification used 60 Vbeta primers and 13 Jbeta primers. Produced via immunoSEQ multiplex PCR; TCRdb's table is partial and in-frame only. The sample has around 140,000 clones, roughly four fifths seen once. What was sequenced was PBMCs. All receptors derive from a woman in her sixties or seventies in good health and CMV-seropositive.

This clone was observed a handful of times. This chain connects TRBV18 to TRBJ2-3, with D uncertain. Looked up from germline, CDR1 is KGHSH and CDR2 is LQKENI. This CDR3 region has 11 residues. Trimming removed 6 bases from V and 2 bases from J, with 3 bases in between. For the CDR3, the DNA is TGTGCCAGCTCCATCACAGATACGCAGTATTTT. Amino acids: CASSITDTQYF.

V and J are TRBV7-3 and TRBJ1-2; no clear D gene. Germline lookup yields CDR1 SGHTA and CDR2 FQGTGA. V lost 6 bases to trimming and J lost 8 bases, with 16 bases between them. This CDR3 has 13 residues. CDR3 sequence (DNA): TGTGCCAGCAGAGCATCGGCGGGGTCCGGCTACACCTTC. Protein sequence: CASRASAGSGYTF.

Relative to its sample, this clone is medium-sized. The rearrangement links TRBV5-1 to TRBJ2-7; 7 positions match TRBD1. The ends lost 2 bases at V and 3 bases at J; junction bases unmatched: 5. This CDR3 spans 14 amino acids. Germline V CDR1 and CDR2: SGHRS, YFSETQ. DNA of the CDR3: TGCGCCAGCAGCTTAACGGGACAGATCTACGAGCAGTACTTC. Its translation: CASSLTGQIYEQYF.

This chain uses TRBV19 with TRBJ2-5, with 7 positions matching TRBD1. Germline trimming cut 5 bases from V and 2 bases from J; bases unmatched to any gene: 11. The germline gives CDR1 LNHDA, CDR2 SQIVND (reference sequence). CDR3 length: 16 amino acids. CDR3: CASSPVGTALQETQYF. For the CDR3, the DNA is TGTGCCAGTAGTCCCGTCGGGACAGCTTTGCAAGAGACCCAGTACTTC.

The chain joins TRBV27 to TRBJ2-3, with D unclear. Germline CDR1 is MNHEY and CDR2 is SMNVEV (reference sequence). The CDR3 sequence is 13 residues long. V was clipped by 4 bases and J by 0 bases, with 5 bases between them. For the CDR3, the DNA is TGTGCCAGCAGTTCAGTCAGCACAGATACGCAGTATTTT. Protein product: CASSSVSTDTQYF.

This chain links TRBV4-2 with TRBJ2-7; the match to TRBD2 covers 7 bases. Germline CDR1 LGHNA, CDR2 YNFKEQ. The CDR3 covers 16 residues. Losses at the gene ends were 1 base for V and 4 bases for J; bases not matched to a gene: 10. The CDR3 spells CASSQGVVRGEYEQYF. CDR3 sequence (DNA): TGTGCCAGCAGCCAAGGTGTCGTCCGGGGGGAATACGAGCAGTACTTC.

V usage is TRBV4-1 and J usage is TRBJ1-2, with 7 bases identical to TRBD1. Losses at the gene ends were 4 bases for V and 7 bases for J; bases not matched to a gene: 9. Germline V gene lookup returns CDR1 MGHRA and CDR2 YSYEKL. This CDR3 is built from 14 residues. The CDR3 nucleotides are TGCGCCAGCAGCCCAGGGACAGAGGGAATTGGCTACACCTTC. Translated: CASSPGTEGIGYTF.

This chain links TRBV6-1 with TRBJ2-7, with D perhaps matching TRBD1 (6 bases). Germline V lookup: CDR1 MNHNS, CDR2 SASEGT. CDR3 length: 13 residues. V lost 5 bases, J lost 1 base, and 9 bases lay in between. The CDR3 sequence is CASSPQGSYEQYF. CDR3 DNA: TGTGCCAGCAGTCCACAGGGTTCCTACGAGCAGTACTTC.